This entry is about one TCR beta chain. PCR involved 60 Vbeta and 13 Jbeta primers. The data were produced by immunoSEQ multiplex PCR, yet TCRdb's version contains in-frame clones alone and is incomplete. The profile shows about 150,000 clones, over 75% of them singletons. This specimen comes from a study of cytomegalovirus exposure and HLA in healthy donors. V dropped 10 bases and J dropped 4; count of bases not matched to a gene: 8. From germline, CDR1 is MDHEN and CDR2 SYDVKM. CDR3 size: 14 residues. This sequence originates from a woman aged 35 to 49 in good health and CMV-seronegative. Material: PBMCs. The V call is TRBV28, the J call TRBJ1-2, with 11 bases lining up with TRBD1. The CDR3 nucleotides are TGTGCCACCACCGGGACAGGGGGAGGCTATGGCTACACCTTC. Its translation is CATTGTGGGYGYTF.